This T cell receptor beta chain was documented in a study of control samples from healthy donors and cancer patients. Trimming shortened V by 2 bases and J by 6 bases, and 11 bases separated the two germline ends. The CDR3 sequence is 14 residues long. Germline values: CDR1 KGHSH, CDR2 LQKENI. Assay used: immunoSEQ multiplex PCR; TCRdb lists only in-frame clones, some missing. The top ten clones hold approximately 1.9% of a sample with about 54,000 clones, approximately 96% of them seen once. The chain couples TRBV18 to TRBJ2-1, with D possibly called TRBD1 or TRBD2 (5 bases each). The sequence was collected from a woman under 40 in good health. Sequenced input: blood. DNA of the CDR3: TGTGCCAGCTCACCAACTAGAGGGGTCAATGAGCAGTTCTTC. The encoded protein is CASSPTRGVNEQFF.